The clone carrying this T cell receptor (beta chain) has more than one count but fewer than ten. Its antigen remains unidentified. Unique molecular identifiers were incorporated during preparation of the TCRbeta library. A single record per CDR3 protein comes from TCRdb applying MiXCR to the PCR reads. The table records approximately 980,000 distinct CDR3 sequences, about 26% of them present only once. In germline, CDR1 is LGHNT, CDR2 FRNRAP. The CDR3 totals 12 residues. Trimming pared 5 bases from V and 5 bases from J, leaving 10 bases between. This sample was included in a study of T-cell reconstitution after alpha-beta-depleted transplantation in children. Notes on the study in general: Where alpha-beta T cells came from about two months after transplant was reportedly several hundred expanded graft clones. Diversity and T-cell counts at one year after transplant derived mostly from new T cells. Recipient T cells and thymic progenitors that survived gave rise to the high TCRbeta diversity observed at day 60 in some patients.

The source is a boy under three years old who had a stem cell transplant for SCID, so the T cells may come from the graft donor. Sequenced here: PBMCs, mostly from graft donor cells, sampled 360 days after TCRalphabeta/CD19-depleted stem cell transplant. The chain recombines TRBV12-5 with TRBJ2-7; D not certain. The CDR3 loop reads CASGIGPHEQYF. The CDR3 nucleotides read TGTGCTAGTGGTATTGGACCTCACGAGCAGTACTTC.